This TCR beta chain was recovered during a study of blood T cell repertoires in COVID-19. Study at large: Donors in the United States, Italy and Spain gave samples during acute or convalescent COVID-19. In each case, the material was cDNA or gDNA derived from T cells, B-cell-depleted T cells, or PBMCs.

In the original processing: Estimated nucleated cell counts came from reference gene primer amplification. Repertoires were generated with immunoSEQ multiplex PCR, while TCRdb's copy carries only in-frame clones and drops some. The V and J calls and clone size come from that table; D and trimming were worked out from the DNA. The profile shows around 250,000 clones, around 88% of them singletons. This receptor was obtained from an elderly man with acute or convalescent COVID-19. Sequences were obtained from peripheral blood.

In nucleotides, the CDR3 is TGTGCCAGCAGCGTAGGCCCCGGGCTAGCCACCGAGCAGTACTTC. Its translation is CASSVGPGLATEQYF. The chain carries TRBV9 and TRBJ2-7; tentative D call: TRBD2 (5 bases). The CDR3 contains 15 residues. The ends were cut back, 0 bases at V and 6 bases at J, with 16 bases in the middle. Germline V CDR1 and CDR2: SGDLS, YYNGEE.